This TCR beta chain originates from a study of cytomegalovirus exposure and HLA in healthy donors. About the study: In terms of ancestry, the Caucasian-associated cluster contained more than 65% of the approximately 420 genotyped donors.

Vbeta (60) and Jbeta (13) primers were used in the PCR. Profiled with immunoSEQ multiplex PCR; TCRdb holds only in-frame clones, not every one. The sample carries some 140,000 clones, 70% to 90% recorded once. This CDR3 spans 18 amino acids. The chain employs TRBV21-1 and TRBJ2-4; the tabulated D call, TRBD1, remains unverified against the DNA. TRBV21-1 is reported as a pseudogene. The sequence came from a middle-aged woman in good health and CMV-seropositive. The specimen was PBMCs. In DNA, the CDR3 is TGTGCCAGCAGGGGGACAGGGCGTAGAGGACGGGCCAAAAACATTCAGTACTTC. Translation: CASRGTGRRGRAKNIQYF.